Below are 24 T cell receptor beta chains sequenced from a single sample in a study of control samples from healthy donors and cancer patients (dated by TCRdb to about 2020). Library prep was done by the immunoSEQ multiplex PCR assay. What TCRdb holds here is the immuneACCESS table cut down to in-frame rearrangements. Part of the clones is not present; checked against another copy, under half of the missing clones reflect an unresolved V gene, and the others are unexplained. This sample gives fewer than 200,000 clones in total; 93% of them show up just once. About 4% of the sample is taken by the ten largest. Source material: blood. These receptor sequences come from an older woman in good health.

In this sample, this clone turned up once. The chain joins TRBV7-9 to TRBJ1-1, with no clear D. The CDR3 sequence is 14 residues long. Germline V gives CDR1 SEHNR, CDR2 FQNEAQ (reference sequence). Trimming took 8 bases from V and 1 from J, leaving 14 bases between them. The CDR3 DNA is TGTGCCAGCGGACTCCTCCCGGCGAACACTGAAGCTTTCTTT. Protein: CASGLLPANTEAFF.

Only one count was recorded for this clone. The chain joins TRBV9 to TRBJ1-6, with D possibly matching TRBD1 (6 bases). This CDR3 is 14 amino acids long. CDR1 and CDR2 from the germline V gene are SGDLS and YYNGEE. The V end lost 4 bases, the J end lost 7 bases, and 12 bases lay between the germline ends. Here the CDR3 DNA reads TGTGCCAGCAGCCTCCAGGGGCAGAATTCACCCCTCCACTTT. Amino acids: CASSLQGQNSPLHF.

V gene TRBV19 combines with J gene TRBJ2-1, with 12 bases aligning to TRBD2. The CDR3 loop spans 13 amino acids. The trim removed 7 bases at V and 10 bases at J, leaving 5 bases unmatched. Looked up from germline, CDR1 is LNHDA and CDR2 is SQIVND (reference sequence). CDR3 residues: CASTTSGGLEQFF. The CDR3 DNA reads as TGTGCCAGTACGACTAGCGGGGGTCTAGAGCAGTTCTTC.

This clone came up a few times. The CDR3 DNA reads TGTGCCAGCAGCCCGGAGGGACGGGGAGACTATGGCTACACCTTC. This encodes CASSPEGRGDYGYTF. J is TRBJ1-2 and V is TRBV7-2, with D perhaps TRBD1 (5 bases). The CDR3 runs to 15 residues. Deletions cut 5 bases from V and 3 bases from J, with 16 bases between. Germline CDR1 is SGHTA and CDR2 is FQGNSA. Complete variable domain (other parts from reference TRBV7-2 and TRBJ1-2): GAGVSQSPSNKVTEKGKDVELRCDPISGHTALYWYRQSLGQGLEFLIYFQGNSAPDKSGLPSDRFSAERTGGSVSTLTIQRTQQEDSAVYLCASSPEGRGDYGYTFGSGTRLTVV.

In nucleotides, the CDR3 is TGCGCCAGCAGCCAAGGTTCAGCTTGGGCTTATGAAAAACTGTTTTTT. It codes for CASSQGSAWAYEKLFF. The chain recombines TRBV4-3 with TRBJ1-4, with no clear D. V gave up 1 base and J gave up 6 bases, with 15 bases separating them. There are 16 residues in the CDR3. CDR1 is LGHNA and CDR2 is YSLEER in the germline V gene.

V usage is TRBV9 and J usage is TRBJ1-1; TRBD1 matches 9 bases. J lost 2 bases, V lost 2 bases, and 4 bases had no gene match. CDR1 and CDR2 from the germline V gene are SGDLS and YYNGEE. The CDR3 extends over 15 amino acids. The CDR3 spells CASSVRDRANTEAFF. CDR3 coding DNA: TGTGCCAGCAGCGTCCGGGACAGGGCAAACACTGAAGCTTTCTTT.

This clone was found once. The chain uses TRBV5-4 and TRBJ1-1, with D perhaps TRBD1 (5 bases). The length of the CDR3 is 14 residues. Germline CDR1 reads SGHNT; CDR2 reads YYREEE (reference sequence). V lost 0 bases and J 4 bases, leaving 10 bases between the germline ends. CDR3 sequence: CASSLAGGTTEAFF. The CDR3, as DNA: TGTGCCAGCAGCTTGGCCGGCGGGACCACTGAAGCTTTCTTT.

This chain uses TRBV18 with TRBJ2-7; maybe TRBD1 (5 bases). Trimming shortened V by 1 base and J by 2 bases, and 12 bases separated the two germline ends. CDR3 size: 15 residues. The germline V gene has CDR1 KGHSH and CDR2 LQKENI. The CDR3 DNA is TGTGCCAGCTCACCACTCAATGCAGGGCCCTACGAGCAGTACTTC. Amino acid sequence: CASSPLNAGPYEQYF.

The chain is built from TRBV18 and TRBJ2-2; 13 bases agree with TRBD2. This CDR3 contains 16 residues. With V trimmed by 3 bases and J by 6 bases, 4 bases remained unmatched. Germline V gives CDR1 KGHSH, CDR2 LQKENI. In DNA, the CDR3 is TGTGCCAGCTCACCCGGGACTAGCGGGGCGGCCGGGGAGCTGTTTTTT. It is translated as CASSPGTSGAAGELFF.

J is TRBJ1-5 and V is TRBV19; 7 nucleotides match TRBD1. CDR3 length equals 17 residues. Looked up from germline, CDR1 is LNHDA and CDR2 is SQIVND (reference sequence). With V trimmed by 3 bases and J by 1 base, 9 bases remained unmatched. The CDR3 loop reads CASSMGGTVGSNQPQHF. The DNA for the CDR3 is TGTGCCAGTAGTATGGGCGGGACAGTTGGGAGCAATCAGCCCCAGCATTTT.

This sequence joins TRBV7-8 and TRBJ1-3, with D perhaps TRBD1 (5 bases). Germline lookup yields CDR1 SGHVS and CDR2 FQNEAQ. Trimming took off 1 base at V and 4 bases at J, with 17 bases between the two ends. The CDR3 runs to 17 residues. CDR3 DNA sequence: TGTGCCAGCAGCTTAGGCACGGGGGGATCGTCCGGAAACACCATATATTTT. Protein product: CASSLGTGGSSGNTIYF.

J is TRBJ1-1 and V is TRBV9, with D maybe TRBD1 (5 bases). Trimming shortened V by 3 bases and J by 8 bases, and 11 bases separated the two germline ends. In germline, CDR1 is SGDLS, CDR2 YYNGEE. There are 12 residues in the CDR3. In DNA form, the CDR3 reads TGTGCCAGCAGCGCCTTTGAGGGGGAAGCTTTCTTT. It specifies CASSAFEGEAFF. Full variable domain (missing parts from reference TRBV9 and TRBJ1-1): DSGVTQTPKHLITATGQRVTLRCSPRSGDLSVYWYQQSLDQGLQFLIQYYNGEERAKGNILERFSAQQFPDLHSELNLSSLELGDSALYFCASSAFEGEAFFGQGTRLTVV.

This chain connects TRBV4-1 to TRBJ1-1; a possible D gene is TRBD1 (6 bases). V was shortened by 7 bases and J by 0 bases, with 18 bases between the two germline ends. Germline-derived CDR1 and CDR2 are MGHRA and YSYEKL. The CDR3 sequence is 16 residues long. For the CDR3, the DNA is TGCGCCAGCACCCGCGACCAGGGGTTGCTGAACACTGAAGCTTTCTTT. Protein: CASTRDQGLLNTEAFF.

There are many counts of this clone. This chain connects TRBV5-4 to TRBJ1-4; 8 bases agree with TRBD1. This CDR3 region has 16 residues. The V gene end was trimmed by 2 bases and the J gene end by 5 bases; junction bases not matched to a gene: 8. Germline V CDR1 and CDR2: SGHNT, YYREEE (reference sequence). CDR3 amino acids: CASSLTLGTGNEKLFF. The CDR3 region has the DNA TGTGCCAGCAGCTTAACCCTTGGGACAGGAAATGAAAAACTGTTTTTT.

The CDR3 DNA follows: TGTGCCATCAGTGATATCGGAATAGCGGGGGGGTCCAATGAGCAGTTCTTC. It yields the protein CAISDIGIAGGSNEQFF. The chain uses TRBV10-3 and TRBJ2-1, with 11 positions matching TRBD2. This CDR3 is built from 17 residues. The V segment lost 3 bases and the J segment 6 bases; nucleotides outside the gene matches: 10. Germline loops: CDR1 ENHRY, CDR2 SYGVKD.

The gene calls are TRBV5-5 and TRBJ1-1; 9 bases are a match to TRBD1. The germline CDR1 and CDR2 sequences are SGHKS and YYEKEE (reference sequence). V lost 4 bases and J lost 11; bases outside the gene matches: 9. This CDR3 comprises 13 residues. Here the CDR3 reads CASSDHRGLGAFF. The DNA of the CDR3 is TGTGCCAGCAGCGACCACAGGGGGCTGGGGGCTTTCTTT.

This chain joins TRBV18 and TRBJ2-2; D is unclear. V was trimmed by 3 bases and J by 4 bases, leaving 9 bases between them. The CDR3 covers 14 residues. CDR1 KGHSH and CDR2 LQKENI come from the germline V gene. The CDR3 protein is CASSPRQSTGELFF. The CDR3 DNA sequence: TGTGCCAGCTCACCCCGGCAGAGCACCGGGGAGCTGTTTTTT. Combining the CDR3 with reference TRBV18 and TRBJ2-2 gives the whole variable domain NAGVMQNPRHLVRRRGQEARLRCSPMKGHSHVYWYRQLPEEGLKFMVYLQKENIIDESGMPKERFSAEFPKEGPSILRIQQVVRGDSAAYFCASSPRQSTGELFFGEGSRLTVL.

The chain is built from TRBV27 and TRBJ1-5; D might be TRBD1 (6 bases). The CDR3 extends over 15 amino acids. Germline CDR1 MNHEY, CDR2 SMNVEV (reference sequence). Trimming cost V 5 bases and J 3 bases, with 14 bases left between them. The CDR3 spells CASSRQGQLNQPQHF. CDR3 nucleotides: TGTGCCAGCAGTCGCCAAGGACAGCTCAATCAGCCCCAGCATTTT.

The CDR3 DNA is TGTGCCAGTAGAGGGACAGGGGGCTTCTCTGGGGCCAACGTCCTGACTTTC. Translation: CASRGTGGFSGANVLTF. The chain couples TRBV19 to TRBJ2-6; 12 positions match TRBD1. Unmatched junction bases numbered 3, after V lost 6 bases and J lost 0 bases. The CDR3 consists of 17 residues. Germline V gene lookup returns CDR1 LNHDA and CDR2 SQIVND (reference sequence). Supplemented by reference TRBV19 and TRBJ2-6, the full variable domain reads DGGITQSPKYLFRKEGQNVTLSCEQNLNHDAMYWYRQDPGQGLRLIYYSQIVNDFQKGDIAEGYSVSREKKESFPLTVTSAQKNPTAFYLCASRGTGGFSGANVLTFGAGSRLTVL.

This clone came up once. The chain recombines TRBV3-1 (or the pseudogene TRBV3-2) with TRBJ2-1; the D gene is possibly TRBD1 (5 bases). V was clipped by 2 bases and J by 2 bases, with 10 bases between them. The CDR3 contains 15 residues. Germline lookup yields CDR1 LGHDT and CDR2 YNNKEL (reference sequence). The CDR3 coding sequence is TGTGCCAGCAGCCAATCTCCAGGGACCTACAATGAGCAGTTCTTC. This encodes CASSQSPGTYNEQFF.

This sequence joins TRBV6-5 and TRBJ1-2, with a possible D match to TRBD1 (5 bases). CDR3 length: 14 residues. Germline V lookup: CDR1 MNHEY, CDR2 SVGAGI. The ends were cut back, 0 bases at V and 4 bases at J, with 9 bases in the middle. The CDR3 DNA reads TGTGCCAGCAGTTACTCGCAGGGCCCCTATGGCTACACCTTC. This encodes CASSYSQGPYGYTF.

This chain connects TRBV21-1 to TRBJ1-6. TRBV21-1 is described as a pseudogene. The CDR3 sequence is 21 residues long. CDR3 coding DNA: TGTGCCAGCAGCAATCATCACTCGGTCTTCGGGAGGAGTAACTATAATTCACCCCTCCACTTT. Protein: CASSNHHSVFGRSNYNSPLHF.

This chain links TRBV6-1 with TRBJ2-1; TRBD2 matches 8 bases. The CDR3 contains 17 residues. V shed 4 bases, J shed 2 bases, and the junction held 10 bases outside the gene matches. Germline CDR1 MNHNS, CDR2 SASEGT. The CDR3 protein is CASSVGGTSLPYNEQFF. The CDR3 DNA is TGTGCCAGCAGTGTTGGTGGGACTAGTTTACCCTACAATGAGCAGTTCTTC.

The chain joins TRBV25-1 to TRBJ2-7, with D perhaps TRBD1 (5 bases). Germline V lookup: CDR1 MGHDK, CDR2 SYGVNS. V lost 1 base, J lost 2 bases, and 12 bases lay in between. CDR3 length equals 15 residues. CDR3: CASSEFKGSAYEQYF. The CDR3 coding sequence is TGTGCCAGCAGTGAATTCAAGGGGTCGGCCTACGAGCAGTACTTC.